The following is a T cell receptor beta chain sequence with its context. Antigen unknown. This sample is drawn from a study of a mutant IDH1 vaccine in newly diagnosed glioma. The CDR3 is made up of 17 amino acids. V was cut by 5 bases and J by 8 bases, with 27 bases left in between. Germline loops: CDR1 SGHVS, CDR2 FNYEAQ. Time point specified: week 11, during vaccination. Vaccination comprised doses that each held 300 ug of mutant IDH1 20-mer peptide, plus topical imiquimod. The method was immunoSEQ multiplex PCR; TCRdb's version includes in-frame clones alone and lacks a portion of them. The sample yields tens of thousands of clones, less than 85% seen once.

Sequencing used PBMCs, obtained from a glioma patient whose treatment included an IDH1 peptide vaccine. The receptor's source is a man aged 30 to 45 with glioma. The chain couples TRBV7-6 to TRBJ1-2; D remains ambiguous. The CDR3 protein is CASSPPPPTRESGGYTF. Here the CDR3 DNA reads TGTGCCAGCAGCCCACCCCCGCCCACGAGGGAATCGGGAGGCTACACCTTC.